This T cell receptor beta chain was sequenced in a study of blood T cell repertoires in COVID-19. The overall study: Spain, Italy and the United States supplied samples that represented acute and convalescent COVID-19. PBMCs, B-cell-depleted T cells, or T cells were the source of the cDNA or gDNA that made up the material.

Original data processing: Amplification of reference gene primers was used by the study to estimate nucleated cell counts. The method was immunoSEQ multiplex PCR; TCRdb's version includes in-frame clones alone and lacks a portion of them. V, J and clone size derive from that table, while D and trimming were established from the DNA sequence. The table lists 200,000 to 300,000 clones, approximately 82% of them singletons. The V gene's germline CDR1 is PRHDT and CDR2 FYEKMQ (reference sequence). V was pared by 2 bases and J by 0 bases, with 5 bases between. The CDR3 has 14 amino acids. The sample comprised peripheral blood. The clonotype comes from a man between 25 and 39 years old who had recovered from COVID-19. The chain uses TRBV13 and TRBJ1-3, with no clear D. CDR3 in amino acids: CASSLFNSGNTIYF. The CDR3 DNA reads TGTGCCAGCAGCTTATTTAACTCTGGAAACACCATATATTTT.